The 12 T cell receptor beta chains in this list originate from one sample, sequenced in a study of blood T cells in healthy people across ages. Through a sample-barcoded 5' primer and a J-beta primer mix, a second PCR was run for roughly 6 to 12 cycles. From the 5' RACE reads, TCRdb called clonotypes with MiXCR, one entry per CDR3 protein. The sample has approximately 290,000 distinct CDR3 sequences; around 29% are singletons. The sample comprised blood. The receptors here all came from a woman aged 70-85 years in good health.

In this sample, this clonotype turned up a few times. The rearrangement links TRBV10-3 to TRBJ1-1, with D possibly matching TRBD1 (6 bases). The CDR3 runs 13 residues. The V end lost 8 bases, the J end lost 1 base, and 11 bases lay between the germline ends. Germline V gene sequence: CDR1 ENHRY, CDR2 SYGVKD. CDR3 DNA sequence: TGTGCCATCGTTGGGGGACAGAACACTGAAGCTTTCTTT. Residues: CAIVGGQNTEAFF.

The J gene is TRBJ1-5, the V gene TRBV6-1; D might be TRBD1 (6 bases). Trimming took 7 bases from V and 5 from J, leaving 15 bases between them. The CDR3 has 14 residues. Germline V CDR1 and CDR2: MNHNS, SASEGT. This CDR3 reads CASTRSGVDQPQHF. The CDR3 coding sequence is TGTGCCAGCACCCGATCAGGGGTCGATCAGCCCCAGCATTTT.

This clonotype was seen more than once but under ten times. The conserved phenylalanine or tryptophan normally closing the CDR3 is absent here, so this likely arose from a read error. The rearrangement uses TRBV20-1 and TRBJ2-7; unclear D gene. Looked up from germline, CDR1 is DFQATT and CDR2 is SNEGSKA (reference sequence). This CDR3 contains 13 residues. Between the trimmed V and J ends, which lost 6 bases and 0 bases, there was a span of 12 bases. The chain's CDR3 is CSASRASSYEQYL. DNA for the CDR3: TGCAGTGCCAGCCGGGCAAGCTCCTACGAGCAGTACCTC.

The chain employs TRBV24-1 and TRBJ2-2; D is uncertain. CDR1 and CDR2 from the germline V gene are KGHDR and SFDVKD. The CDR3 covers 13 residues. The V end lost 9 bases, the J end lost 5 bases, and 12 bases lay between the germline ends. The CDR3 region is CATSIRATGELFF. DNA for the CDR3: TGTGCCACCTCTATAAGAGCTACCGGGGAGCTGTTTTTT.

This chain links TRBV12-3 or TRBV12-4 with TRBJ1-1, with TRBD1 matching 9 bases. V trimming: 5 bases; J trimming: 0 bases; junction bases outside the gene matches: 10. CDR3 length: 17 amino acids. Here the CDR3 DNA reads TGTGCCAGCAGTGCCCCGGGACAGGGACATCTGAACACTGAAGCTTTCTTT. This encodes CASSAPGQGHLNTEAFF.

The chain has TRBV4-1 and TRBJ2-1; 8 bases align to TRBD2. After removal of 0 bases from V and 6 bases from J, the junction contained 10 bases not matched to a gene. The CDR3 is 17 amino acids. CDR1 MGHRA and CDR2 YSYEKL come from the germline V gene. In nucleotides, the CDR3 is TGCGCCAGCAGCCAAGATAGAACGAGCGGGAGTGTCAATGAGCAGTTCTTC. This sequence encodes CASSQDRTSGSVNEQFF.

This clonotype was observed at least ten times. This rearrangement joins TRBV7-3 to TRBJ2-5; 11 bases are a match to TRBD1. V was pared by 3 bases and J by 3 bases, with 0 bases of the junction left unmatched. Germline-derived CDR1 and CDR2 are SGHTA and FQGTGA. The CDR3 sequence is 14 residues long. CDR3 nucleotides: TGTGCCAGCAGCTTGGGACAGGGGGAAGAGACCCAGTACTTC. It codes for CASSLGQGEETQYF.

Concerning this clonotype: A much larger clone differs from this one at a single base, so this may be a read error. The chain couples TRBV28 to TRBJ2-6, with D tentatively TRBD1 (5 bases). Germline V lookup: CDR1 MDHEN, CDR2 SYDVKM. This CDR3 has 17 amino acids. CDR3 protein: CASSQTPGFSGANVQTF. Written as DNA, the CDR3 is TGTGCCAGCAGTCAGACCCCAGGGTTTTCTGGGGCCAACGTCCAGACTTTC.

The chain is built from TRBV5-6 and TRBJ2-4; 7 bases agree with TRBD2. Germline CDR1 is SGHDT and CDR2 is YYEEEE. V trimming: 4 bases; J trimming: 0 bases; junction bases outside the gene matches: 7. The CDR3 sequence is 16 residues long. In nucleotides, the CDR3 is TGTGCCAGCAGCGTCGGGGAGGGAGTAGCCAAAAACATTCAGTACTTC. Protein product: CASSVGEGVAKNIQYF.

The chain couples TRBV29-1 to TRBJ1-5, with D possibly matching TRBD1 (5 bases). The CDR3 is 13 amino acids. Deletions cut 4 bases from V and 5 bases from J, with 12 bases between. In germline, CDR1 is SQVTM, CDR2 ANQGSEA. The CDR3 here is CSVARGVDQPQHF. For the CDR3, the DNA is TGCAGCGTTGCTAGGGGAGTGGATCAGCCCCAGCATTTT.

DNA of the CDR3: TGTGCCAGCAGTACGGGGCAAGAGACCCAGTACTTC. Amino acid sequence: CASSTGQETQYF. This rearrangement joins TRBV12-3 or TRBV12-4 to TRBJ2-5; TRBD2 is a possible D gene (5 bases). This CDR3 region has 12 residues. Between the trimmed V and J ends, which lost 5 bases and 2 bases, there was a span of 6 bases.

The chain combines TRBV6-5 with TRBJ2-2, with D unresolved. Germline loops: CDR1 MNHEY, CDR2 SVGAGI. V lost 6 bases and J 1 base, leaving 6 bases between the germline ends. The CDR3 has 13 amino acids. The CDR3 bases are TGTGCCAGCAGCAGAAAGAACACCGGGGAGCTGTTTTTT. Protein sequence: CASSRKNTGELFF.